One sample yielded the 19 T cell receptor beta chains listed below, sequenced in a study of T-cell reconstitution after alpha-beta-depleted transplantation in children. Unique molecular identifiers were incorporated when the TCRbeta library was constructed. From the PCR reads, TCRdb called clonotypes with MiXCR, one entry per CDR3 protein. Among 780,000 or so distinct CDR3 sequences, approximately 15% were seen once, and the ten largest hold around 5.3%. The specimen was PBMCs, mostly from graft donor cells, collected 360 days after TCRalphabeta/CD19-depleted stem cell transplant. Every receptor here comes from a male patient aged 5 to 17 who had a stem cell transplant for acute lymphoblastic leukemia, so the T cells may come from the graft donor.

In this sample, this clonotype turned up a few times. V and J are TRBV27 and TRBJ2-3, with 9 positions matching TRBD2. Germline V gene data show CDR1 as MNHEY and CDR2 as SMNVEV (reference sequence). The CDR3 runs 15 residues. V gave up 5 bases and J gave up 4 bases; unmatched junction bases: 7. The CDR3 protein is CASSPRTSVPDTQYF. CDR3 DNA: TGTGCCAGCAGTCCCCGGACTAGCGTTCCAGATACGCAGTATTTT.

This clonotype was recorded a few times. The J gene is TRBJ2-7, the V gene TRBV5-6; possibly TRBD1 or TRBD2 for D (5 bases each). CDR3 size: 15 residues. V lost 3 bases, J lost 5 bases, and 18 bases lay in between. Per the germline V gene, CDR1 is SGHDT and CDR2 is YYEEEE. CDR3 residues: CASSWDLSAGNEQYF. The CDR3 DNA is TGTGCCAGCAGCTGGGACCTTTCCGCAGGGAACGAGCAGTACTTC.

The gene calls are TRBV12-5 and TRBJ2-1; 15 bases are shared with TRBD2. V trimming: 3 bases; J trimming: 4 bases; junction bases outside the gene matches: 10. Germline loops: CDR1 LGHNT, CDR2 FRNRAP. CDR3 size: 19 residues. In DNA form, the CDR3 reads TGTGCTAGTGGTTTATCTGGACTAGCGGGAGGGCCCGGTTACAATGAGCAGTTCTTC. Its protein is CASGLSGLAGGPGYNEQFF.

This clonotype appeared a few times. The genes are TRBV5-1 and TRBJ2-3; 7 bases are a match to TRBD2. The J segment lost 4 bases and the V segment lost 2 bases, leaving 10 bases of the junction unmatched. CDR3 size: 16 residues. Germline lookup yields CDR1 SGHRS and CDR2 YFSETQ. CDR3 DNA: TGCGCCAGCAGCTTTTTAGGGAGGGCCGGGGCAGATACGCAGTATTTT. Protein product: CASSFLGRAGADTQYF. Supplemented by reference TRBV5-1 and TRBJ2-3, the full variable domain reads KAGVTQTPRYLIKTRGQQVTLSCSPISGHRSVSWYQQTPGQGLQFLFEYFSETQRNKGNFPGRFSGRQFSNSRSEMNVSTLELGDSALYLCASSFLGRAGADTQYFGPGTRLTVL.

This chain connects TRBV5-1 to TRBJ2-2; 7 bases are a match to TRBD1. Losses at the gene ends were 0 bases for V and 4 bases for J; bases not matched to a gene: 6. The CDR3 length is 16 residues. CDR1 SGHRS and CDR2 YFSETQ come from the germline V gene. CDR3 DNA: TGCGCCAGCAGCTTGGATCCCAACAGGGGCACCGGGGAGCTGTTTTTT. Its translation is CASSLDPNRGTGELFF.

This clonotype showed up just a few times. The gene calls are TRBV6-5 and TRBJ2-1, with D unclear. This CDR3 spans 13 amino acids. Trimming cost V 8 bases and J 6 bases, with 14 bases left between them. CDR1 is MNHEY and CDR2 is SVGAGI in the germline V gene. The CDR3 nucleotides are TGTGCCAGCGACCCTATTGGGTCCAATGAGCAGTTCTTC. As protein: CASDPIGSNEQFF.

This clonotype was found a few times. The rearrangement uses TRBV29-1 and TRBJ2-4, with a possible D match to TRBD2 (6 bases). The germline V gene encodes CDR1 SQVTM and CDR2 ANQGSEA. V was clipped by 3 bases and J by 2 bases, with 23 bases between them. This CDR3 comprises 18 residues. The CDR3 DNA reads as TGCAGCGTTGATGACGGTCGTTGGAGGGATGGAACCAAAAACATTCAGTACTTC. Its translation: CSVDDGRWRDGTKNIQYF.

This clonotype appeared a few times. The chain uses TRBV4-1 and TRBJ2-7; 11 bases align to TRBD2. Germline loops: CDR1 MGHRA, CDR2 YSYEKL. Unmatched junction bases numbered 2, after V lost 0 bases and J lost 1 base. CDR3 length: 16 amino acids. The CDR3 nucleotides are TGCGCCAGCAGCCAAGAGGGACTAGCGGATTCCTACGAGCAGTACTTC. Its protein product is CASSQEGLADSYEQYF.

This chain links TRBV19 with TRBJ1-2; maybe TRBD1 (6 bases). The V and J ends lost 4 bases and 0 bases respectively, with 15 bases between them. The CDR3 totals 16 residues. Germline CDR1 and CDR2: LNHDA and SQIVND (reference sequence). Here the CDR3 DNA reads TGTGCCAGTAGTACACATCAGGGGCCGCCTAACTATGGCTACACCTTC. As protein: CASSTHQGPPNYGYTF.

The chain links TRBV29-1 to TRBJ2-2, with 14 bases identical to TRBD2. The junction had 7 bases not matched to a gene; V was cut back by 6 bases and J by 4 bases. The CDR3 covers 16 residues. CDR1 SQVTM and CDR2 ANQGSEA come from the germline V gene. The CDR3 DNA follows: TGCAGCGTCCAAACCGGGACTAGCGGGAGCACCGGGGAGCTGTTTTTT. Translating gives CSVQTGTSGSTGELFF.

This clonotype has more than one count but fewer than ten. The chain is built from TRBV29-1 and TRBJ1-2; D unresolved. V lost 4 bases to trimming and J lost 6 bases, with 6 bases between them. Germline V gene sequence: CDR1 SQVTM, CDR2 ANQGSEA. CDR3 length: 10 residues. The CDR3 here is CSVGVNGYTF. Here the CDR3 DNA reads TGCAGCGTTGGGGTAAATGGCTACACCTTC.

This clonotype was recorded a few times. This chain connects TRBV7-9 to TRBJ2-6, with TRBD1 matching over 7 bases. CDR1 and CDR2 from the germline V gene are SEHNR and FQNEAQ (reference sequence). The V and J ends lost 10 bases and 2 bases, in that order; junction bases with no gene match: 8. This CDR3 is built from 15 residues. CDR3 nucleotides: TGTGCCACCGACTGGACAGGCACTGGGGCCAACGTCCTGACTTTC. The encoded protein is CATDWTGTGANVLTF.

J is TRBJ2-7 and V is TRBV9, with 10 bases aligning to TRBD1. The CDR3 loop spans 15 amino acids. J lost 6 bases, V lost 2 bases, and 8 bases had no gene match. Germline V gives CDR1 SGDLS, CDR2 YYNGEE. The CDR3 region is CASSVEPGQGSEQYF. The CDR3, as DNA: TGTGCCAGCAGCGTGGAACCGGGACAGGGGTCCGAGCAGTACTTC.

J is TRBJ2-7 and V is TRBV20-1; TRBD2 agrees at 8 bases. This CDR3 has 14 amino acids. V shed 1 base and J 2 bases; nucleotides not matched to a gene: 4. Germline V gives CDR1 DFQATT, CDR2 SNEGSKA (reference sequence). CDR3 coding DNA: TGCAGTGCTAGAGTTACTAGCGGAGCCTACGAGCAGTACTTC. It encodes CSARVTSGAYEQYF.

This clonotype appeared a few times. The chain employs TRBV3-1 and TRBJ1-1, with 7 bases lining up with TRBD1. The CDR3 spans 15 residues. Trimming at V came to 0 bases and at J to 10 bases, leaving 11 bases not matched to a gene. Germline-derived CDR1 and CDR2 are LGHDT and YNNKEL (reference sequence). The CDR3 DNA follows: TGTGCCAGCAGCCAAGAAGGGGGAGGGGGCCGGCGAGCTTTCTTT. This codes for CASSQEGGGGRRAFF.

This clonotype has just a few counts. This chain links TRBV12-3 or TRBV12-4 with TRBJ2-7; D is perhaps TRBD2 (5 bases). This CDR3 contains 14 residues. V was clipped by 7 bases and J by 4 bases, with 17 bases between them. CDR3 loop: CASTKTRDMYEQYF. Written as DNA, the CDR3 is TGTGCCAGCACCAAAACCCGGGATATGTACGAGCAGTACTTC.

This clonotype appeared many times. This chain connects TRBV12-3 or TRBV12-4 to TRBJ1-2, with a weak D call TRBD1 (6 bases). The length of the CDR3 is 12 residues. V lost 5 bases to trimming and J lost 7 bases, with 11 bases between them. The CDR3 loop reads CASSPRGFGYTF. CDR3 nucleotide sequence: TGTGCCAGCAGTCCCAGGGGATTTGGCTACACCTTC.

V gene TRBV20-1 combines with J gene TRBJ2-5, with D possibly being TRBD1 (5 bases). The germline V gene has CDR1 DFQATT and CDR2 SNEGSKA (reference sequence). This CDR3 is 11 amino acids long. Trimming took 3 bases from V and 5 from J, leaving 7 bases between them. In nucleotides, the CDR3 is TGCAGTGCTAGCAGGGTTGAGACCCAGTACTTC. Amino acids: CSASRVETQYF.

This clonotype was seen a handful of times. V gene TRBV5-1 combines with J gene TRBJ2-4; D unclear. The CDR3 is 16 amino acids. Germline loops: CDR1 SGHRS, CDR2 YFSETQ. V was pared by 2 bases and J by 0 bases, with 12 bases between. As DNA, the CDR3 is TGCGCCAGCAGCTTAACTTCGACCCTAGCCAAAAACATTCAGTACTTC. It is translated as CASSLTSTLAKNIQYF.